The source of this TCR beta chain is a study of blood T cell repertoires in COVID-19. For the study at large: The United States, Italy and Spain provided the acute and convalescent COVID-19 samples. PBMCs, B-cell-depleted T cells, or T cells provided the cDNA or gDNA that made up the material.

Assay: immunoSEQ multiplex PCR; the TCRdb copy retains only in-frame clones and omits some. The table records some 130,000 clones, 70% to 85% of them present only once. The V and J ends lost 1 base and 4 bases respectively, with 14 bases between them. The CDR3 is 15 residues long. Germline V CDR1 and CDR2: SGHNT, YYREEE (reference sequence). The chain recombines TRBV5-4 with TRBJ1-1; tentative D call: TRBD1 (5 bases). The specimen sequenced was peripheral blood. The TCR sequence derives from a woman of 80 years or more with acute or convalescent COVID-19. The CDR3: CASSLRQNIGTEAFF. For the CDR3, the DNA is TGTGCCAGCAGCTTGAGACAGAATATAGGCACTGAAGCTTTCTTT.